What follows describes a single T cell receptor beta chain. No antigen is known for it. With 1 base clipped from V and 6 bases from J, the junction kept 6 bases outside the gene matches. There are 17 residues in the CDR3. The V gene's germline CDR1 is SEHNR and CDR2 FQNEAQ (reference sequence). Vbeta (60) and Jbeta (13) primers were used in the PCR. This table comes from immunoSEQ multiplex PCR, and its TCRdb copy is limited to in-frame clones, with some not included. Its table records 160,000 or so clones. The record originates from a study of cytomegalovirus exposure and HLA in healthy donors. General study points: Within a later analysis, the majority of CMV-associated TCR beta chains appeared HLA-restricted.

The sample was PBMCs. The J gene is TRBJ2-2, the V gene TRBV7-9, with TRBD2 matching 12 bases. This TCR came from a man aged 25-40 years in good health and CMV-seronegative. The CDR3 reads CASSLEGLAGRAGELFF. As DNA, the CDR3 is TGTGCCAGCAGCTTAGAGGGACTAGCGGGCCGCGCCGGGGAGCTGTTTTTT.